This T cell receptor (beta chain) emerged from a study of CD8+ T cells in alopecia areata (dated by TCRdb to the late 2010s). Describing the broader study: High-throughput TCRbeta sequencing was used to examine T cell clonal expansion in alopecia areata in both the C3H/HeJ mouse model and human patients. In humans, TCRbeta sequencing was performed on scalp tissue and on sorted CD4+ and CD8+ peripheral blood T cells from healthy controls and from patients with patchy or totalis/universalis alopecia areata. Clonality in the scalp was compared among normal scalp (n=4), patchy alopecia areata scalp (n=8), and alopecia totalis/universalis scalp (n=8). RNA was obtained with the PAXgene miRNA kit for fixed scalp, the miRNeasy kit for PBMCs, and the RNeasy kit for mouse skin. TCRbeta CDR3 regions were amplified by immunoSEQ multiplex PCR with 35 Vbeta forward and 13 Jbeta reverse primers.

Here is what the overall study found, with its caveats: Unlike mouse skin, where gammadelta T cells dominate, normal human skin contains resident alphabeta T cells that get sequenced too, which complicates analysis of the scalp TCR repertoire. Compared with mice, TCR sequences shared between patients were less clear, possibly partly because of HLA diversity across the patient population. Compared with normal scalp, lesional scalp had higher clonality and more expanded CD8+ clones, particularly in alopecia totalis/universalis, a pattern that suggests antigenic drive.

Comments on this clone: Its antigen remains unidentified. No quality values exist for individual bases; no much larger clone is one base distant.

Lesional scalp punch biopsies and peripheral blood were obtained from alopecia areata patients. After PBMCs were isolated by density centrifugation and stained for CD3, CD4 and CD8, a FACSAria was used to sort CD4+ and CD8+ T cells. Alopecia areata patients who were not treated were recruited through a multicenter biomarker study. In five patients from the biomarker study, blood CD8+ T cells were sorted further into NKG2D-low and NKG2D-high fractions. Library preparation was by the immunoSEQ multiplex PCR assay. For TCR sequencing, RNA was extracted from every sample and reverse transcribed into cDNA to serve as template. SuperScript III was used to make first-strand cDNA, primed with a 2:1 mix of oligo-dT and random hexamers. Amplification bias was assessed with a synthetic immune receptor repertoire, and residual bias was removed computationally. Turning to the authors' computational methods: Raw reads were preprocessed to remove errors, and CDR3 was defined by IMGT conventions from the conserved cysteine to phenylalanine. Clonality was computed by normalizing Shannon entropy by log2 of the number of productive unique TCRs and subtracting the result from 1. Whether each scalp clone was CD4 or CD8 was inferred by checking scalp TCRbeta sequences against the CD4 and CD8 repertoires from sorted blood. Here the immuneACCESS table is served through TCRdb, limited to in-frame sequences with V and J called. Missing clones are a known gap in these copies; in checked studies unresolved V genes cover under half, and the rest lacks a known reason. That table is the source of V, J and clone size, and D and trimming were worked out from the DNA. The sample table shows tens of thousands of clones, and 51% are seen once. In total, the top ten clones hold around 5.7% of the sample.

As encoded in the germline V gene, CDR1 is SGHRS while CDR2 is YFSETQ. The CDR3, cysteine through phenylalanine, is 14 amino acids long. The sequence is cut down to CDR3 DNA, 42 bases in frame from base 1. Trimming removed 0 bases from V and 5 bases from J, leaving 9 bases between the germline ends. Sequenced sample: NKG2D-high CD8+ T cells sorted from blood. Explained via the paper, the cell subset or site label denotes: sorted CD8+ NKG2D-high blood T cells. The chain employs TRBV5-1 and TRBJ1-5; the D gene is perhaps TRBD1, on 6 matching bases. The origin of this receptor is a human donor with alopecia areata. The nucleotides are TGCGCCAGCAGCTTGGGGGACACGGATCAGCCCCAGCATTTT. Translated, it reads CASSLGDTDQPQHF.